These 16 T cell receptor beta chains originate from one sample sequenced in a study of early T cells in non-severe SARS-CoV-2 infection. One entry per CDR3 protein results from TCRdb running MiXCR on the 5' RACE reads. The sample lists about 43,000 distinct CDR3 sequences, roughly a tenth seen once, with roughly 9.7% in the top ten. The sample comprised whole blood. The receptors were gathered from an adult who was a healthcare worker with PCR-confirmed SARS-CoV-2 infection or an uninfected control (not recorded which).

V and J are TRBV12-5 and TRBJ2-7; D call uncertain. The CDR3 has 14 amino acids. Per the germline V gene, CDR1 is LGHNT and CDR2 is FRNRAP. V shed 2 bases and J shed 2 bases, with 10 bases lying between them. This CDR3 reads CASGLTGRAYEQYF. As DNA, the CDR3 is TGTGCTAGTGGTTTGACGGGCCGCGCCTACGAGCAGTACTTC.

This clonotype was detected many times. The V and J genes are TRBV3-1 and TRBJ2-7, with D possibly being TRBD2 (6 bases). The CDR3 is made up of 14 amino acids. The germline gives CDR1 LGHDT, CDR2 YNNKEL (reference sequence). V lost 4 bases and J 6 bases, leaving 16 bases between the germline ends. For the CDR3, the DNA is TGTGCCAGCAGCCGCCGAGGGAGGCAGGGCGAGCAGTACTTC. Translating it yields CASSRRGRQGEQYF.

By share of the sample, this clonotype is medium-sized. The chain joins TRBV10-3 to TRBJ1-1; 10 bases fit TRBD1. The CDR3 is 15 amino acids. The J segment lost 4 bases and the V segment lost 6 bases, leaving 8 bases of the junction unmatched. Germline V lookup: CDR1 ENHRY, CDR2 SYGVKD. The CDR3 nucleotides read TGTGCCATCAGGGGACAGGGGTGGAAGGGCACTGAAGCTTTCTTT. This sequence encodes CAIRGQGWKGTEAFF.

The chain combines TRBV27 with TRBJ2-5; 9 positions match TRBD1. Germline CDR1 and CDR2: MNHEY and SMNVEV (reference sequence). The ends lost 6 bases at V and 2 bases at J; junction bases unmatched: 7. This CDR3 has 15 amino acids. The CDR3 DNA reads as TGTGCCAGCAGAACCGGACAGGGGAGGCAAGAGACCCAGTACTTC. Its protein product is CASRTGQGRQETQYF.

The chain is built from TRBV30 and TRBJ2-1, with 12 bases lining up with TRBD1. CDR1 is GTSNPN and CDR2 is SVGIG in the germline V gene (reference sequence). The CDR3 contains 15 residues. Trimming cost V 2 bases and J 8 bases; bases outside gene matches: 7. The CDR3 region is CAWSRSRDRGHEQFF. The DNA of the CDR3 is TGTGCCTGGAGTCGGTCACGGGACAGGGGGCATGAGCAGTTCTTC.

The CDR3 sequence is CASSQDWGTEAFF. The CDR3 DNA sequence: TGTGCCAGCAGCCAAGATTGGGGCACTGAAGCTTTCTTT. V is TRBV4-2 and J is TRBJ1-1; D remains ambiguous. The CDR3 contains 13 residues. The germline V gene has CDR1 LGHNA and CDR2 YNFKEQ. V was trimmed by 0 bases and J by 4 bases, leaving 6 bases between them.

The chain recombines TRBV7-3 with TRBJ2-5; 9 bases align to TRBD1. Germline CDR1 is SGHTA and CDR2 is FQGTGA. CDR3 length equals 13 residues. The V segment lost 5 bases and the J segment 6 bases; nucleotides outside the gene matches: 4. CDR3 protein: CASSPGQGKTQYF. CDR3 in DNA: TGTGCCAGCAGCCCGGGACAGGGAAAGACCCAGTACTTC. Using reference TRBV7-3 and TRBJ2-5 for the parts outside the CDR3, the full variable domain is GAGVSQTPSNKVTEKGKYVELRCDPISGHTALYWYRQSLGQGPEFLIYFQGTGAADDSGLPNDRFFAVRPEGSVSTLKIQRTERGDSAVYLCASSPGQGKTQYFGPGTRLLVL.

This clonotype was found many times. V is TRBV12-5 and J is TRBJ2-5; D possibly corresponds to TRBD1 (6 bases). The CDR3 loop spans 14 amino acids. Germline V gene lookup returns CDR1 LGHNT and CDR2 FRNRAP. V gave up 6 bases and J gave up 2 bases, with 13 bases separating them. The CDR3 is CASGAGQRQETQYF. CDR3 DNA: TGTGCTAGTGGCGCCGGACAGCGGCAAGAGACCCAGTACTTC. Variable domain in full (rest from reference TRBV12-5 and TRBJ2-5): DARVTQTPRHKVTEMGQEVTMRCQPILGHNTVFWYRQTMMQGLELLAYFRNRAPLDDSGMPKDRFSAEMPDATLATLKIQPSEPRDSAVYFCASGAGQRQETQYFGPGTRLLVL.

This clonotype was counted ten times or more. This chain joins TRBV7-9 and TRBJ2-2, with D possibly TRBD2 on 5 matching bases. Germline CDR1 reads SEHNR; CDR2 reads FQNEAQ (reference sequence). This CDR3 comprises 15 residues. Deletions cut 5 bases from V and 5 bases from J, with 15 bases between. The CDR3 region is CASSEREGRTGELFF. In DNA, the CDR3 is TGTGCCAGCAGCGAACGAGAGGGTCGTACCGGGGAGCTGTTTTTT.

This chain's CDR3 is CASSQGTSVADTQYF. Here the CDR3 DNA reads TGCGCCAGCAGCCAAGGGACTAGCGTGGCAGATACGCAGTATTTT. The chain has TRBV4-3 and TRBJ2-3, with 9 nucleotides matching TRBD2. There are 15 residues in the CDR3. The germline V gene has CDR1 LGHNA and CDR2 YSLEER. V lost 1 base and J lost 4; bases outside the gene matches: 3.

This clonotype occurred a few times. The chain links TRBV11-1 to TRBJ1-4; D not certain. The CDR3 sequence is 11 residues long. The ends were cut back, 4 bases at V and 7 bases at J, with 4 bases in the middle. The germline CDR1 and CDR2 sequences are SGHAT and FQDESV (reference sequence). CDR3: CASSSSEKLFF. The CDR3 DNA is TGTGCCAGCAGCTCGAGTGAAAAACTGTTTTTT. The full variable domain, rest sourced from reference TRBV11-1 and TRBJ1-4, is EAEVAQSPRYKITEKSQAVAFWCDPISGHATLYWYRQILGQGPELLVQFQDESVVDDSQLPKDRFSAERLKGVDSTLKIQPAELGDSAMYLCASSSSEKLFFGSGTQLSVL.

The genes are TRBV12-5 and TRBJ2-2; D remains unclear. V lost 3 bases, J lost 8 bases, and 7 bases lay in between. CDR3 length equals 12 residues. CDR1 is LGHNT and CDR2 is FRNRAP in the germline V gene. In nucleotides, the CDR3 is TGTGCTAGTGGTTTATCTACGGGGGAGCTGTTTTTT. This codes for CASGLSTGELFF.

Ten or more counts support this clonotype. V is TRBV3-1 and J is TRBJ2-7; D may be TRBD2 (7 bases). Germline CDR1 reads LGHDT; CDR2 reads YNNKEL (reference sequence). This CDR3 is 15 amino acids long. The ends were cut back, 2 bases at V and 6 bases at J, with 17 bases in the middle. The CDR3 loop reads CASSQYLAAGAEQYF. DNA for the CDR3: TGTGCCAGCAGCCAATACCTTGCGGCGGGGGCCGAGCAGTACTTC.

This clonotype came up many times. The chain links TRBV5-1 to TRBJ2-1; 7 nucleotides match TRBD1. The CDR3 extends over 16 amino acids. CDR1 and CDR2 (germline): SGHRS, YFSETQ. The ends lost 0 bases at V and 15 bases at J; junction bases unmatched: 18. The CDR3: CASSLEDRLFNRNPFF. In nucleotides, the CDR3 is TGCGCCAGCAGCTTGGAGGACAGGCTTTTTAACCGGAATCCGTTCTTC.

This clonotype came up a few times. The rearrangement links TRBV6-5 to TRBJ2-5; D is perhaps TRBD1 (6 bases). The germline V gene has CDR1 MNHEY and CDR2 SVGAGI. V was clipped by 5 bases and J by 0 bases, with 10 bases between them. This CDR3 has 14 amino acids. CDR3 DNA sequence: TGTGCCAGCAGTGACGACAGGAACCAAGAGACCCAGTACTTC. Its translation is CASSDDRNQETQYF.

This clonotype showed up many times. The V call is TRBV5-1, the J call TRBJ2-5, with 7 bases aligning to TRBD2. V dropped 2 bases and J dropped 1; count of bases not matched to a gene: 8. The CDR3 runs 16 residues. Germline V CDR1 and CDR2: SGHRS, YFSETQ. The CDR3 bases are TGCGCCAGCAGCTTCCTTGGCGGGGGAATCCAAGAGACCCAGTACTTC. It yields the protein CASSFLGGGIQETQYF.